A single T cell receptor (beta chain) is shown here with its context. Its specificity is unknown. The entry originates in a study of cytomegalovirus exposure and HLA in healthy donors. Study results and limitations: Rare sequences made up most TCRs, while some public TCRs were found in many donors. TCR beta sequences reportedly predicted most subjects' HLA-A and HLA-B alleles accurately.

V lost 7 bases, J lost 2 bases, and 11 bases lay in between. Germline V gives CDR1 SNHLY, CDR2 FYNNEI. This CDR3 comprises 13 residues. PCR involved 60 Vbeta and 13 Jbeta primers. Original processing notes: A later analysis counted about 80 million unique TCR beta chains, around 10 million shared. Only in-frame clones appear in the TCRdb table, and some are missing; sequencing was by immunoSEQ multiplex PCR. The D gene and trimming were derived from the DNA, and the V and J assignments and clone size from that table. This sample has around 160,000 clones; over 70% occur once, and the top ten carry around 6.7%.

The sequence was obtained from a woman between 40 and 50 years old in good health and CMV-seropositive. The sequenced material came from PBMCs. The chain recombines TRBV2 with TRBJ1-2; D is uncertain. The CDR3 reads CASIRDWNYGYTF. CDR3 coding DNA: TGTGCCAGCATTCGGGATTGGAACTATGGCTACACCTTC.